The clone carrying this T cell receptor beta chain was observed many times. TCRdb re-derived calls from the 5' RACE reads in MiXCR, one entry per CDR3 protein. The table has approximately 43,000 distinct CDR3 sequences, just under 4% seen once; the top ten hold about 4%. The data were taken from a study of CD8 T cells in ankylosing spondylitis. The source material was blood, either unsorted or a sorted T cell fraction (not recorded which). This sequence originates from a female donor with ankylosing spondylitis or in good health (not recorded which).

This CDR3 reads CASSVEGGPGTDTQYF. The CDR3 nucleotides read TGTGCCAGCAGCGTAGAGGGGGGCCCAGGCACAGATACGCAGTATTTT. V and J are TRBV9 and TRBJ2-3; either TRBD1 or TRBD2 may fit D (6 bases each). CDR1 and CDR2 (germline): SGDLS, YYNGEE. The CDR3 spans 16 residues. V lost 0 bases to trimming and J lost 1 base, with 12 bases between them.